Listed below are T cell receptor beta chains from one sample, sequenced in a study of T cell responses to AZD1222 COVID-19 vaccine. Produced via immunoSEQ multiplex PCR; TCRdb's table is partial and in-frame only. The sample records approximately 110,000 clones, about 91% being singletons. Source: peripheral blood, taken on day 0 of AZD1222 vaccination. The receptors stem from an adult in good health. Both conserved end residues are part of each CDR3. D genes are given only for firm matches. Clone size is given for some rows only: seen once, a few or many times, or a class if the clone is expanded.

- | TRBJ1-2 | TRBV25-1 | - | TGTGCCAGCAGCCAGGGATGGGGCTACACCTTC | CASSQGWGYTF
- | TRBJ2-3 | TRBV19 | TRBD2 | TGTGCCAGTAGTATACGGACTAGCGGGAGAACAGATACGCAGTATTTT | CASSIRTSGRTDTQYF
- | TRBJ1-1 | TRBV21-1 | - | TGTGCCAGCAGCAAGGGTGTCCAGGGACCTGAAGCTTTCTTT | CASSKGVQGPEAFF
- | TRBJ1-4 | TRBV6-1 | - | TGTGCCAGCAGTGAGGCCCGAACCGCAACTAATGAAAAACTGTTTTTT | CASSEARTATNEKLFF
few | TRBJ1-5 | TRBV7-2 | - | TGTGCCAGCACCCCGGACACTGGGAGGAATCAGCCCCAGCATTTT | CASTPDTGRNQPQHF
- | TRBJ2-5 | TRBV28 | TRBD1 | TGTGCCAGCACGCCCCCAATAGGGCAGGGGGAAGAGACCCAGTACTTC | CASTPPIGQGEETQYF
- | TRBJ2-7 | TRBV5-8 | - | TGTGCCAGCAGCTCCCGCTGGGGGACTCTTTACGAGCAGTACTTC | CASSSRWGTLYEQYF
- | TRBJ1-5 | TRBV12-3/TRBV12-4 | - | TGTGCCAGCAGTTTTGGGCGCCTGCCCCAGCATTTT | CASSFGRLPQHF
- | TRBJ2-6 | TRBV27 | - | TGTGCCAGCAGTCCTGTTTCTGGGGCCAACGTCCTGACTTTC | CASSPVSGANVLTF
- | TRBJ2-1 | TRBV13 | TRBD2 | TGTGCCAGCAGCACCCGGACTAGCGGGGGCCTGAGCTCCTACAATGAGCAGTTCTTC | CASSTRTSGGLSSYNEQFF
- | TRBJ2-2 | TRBV9 | TRBD1 | TGTGCCAGCAGCGGGACAGGGGGAGGGGAGCTGTTTTTT | CASSGTGGGELFF
- | TRBJ1-2 | TRBV20-1 | - | TGCAGTGCTAGTATTGGGGGCGATAACTATGGCTACACCTTC | CSASIGGDNYGYTF
once | TRBJ2-3 | TRBV3-1/TRBV3-2 | TRBD2 | TGTGCCAGCAGCCTCAATAGCGGGGGATTCGATACGCAGTATTTT | CASSLNSGGFDTQYF
- | TRBJ1-1 | TRBV30 | - | TGTGCCCCCGCCGGGACACTGAACACTGAAGCTTTCTTT | CAPAGTLNTEAFF
- | TRBJ2-7 | TRBV2 | - | TGTGCCAGCAGAGAGGGCAGCTTCTCCTACGAGCAGTACTTC | CASREGSFSYEQYF
- | TRBJ2-2 | TRBV7-9 | - | TGTGCCAGCAGCTTACAAACAGCCACCGGGGAGCTGTTTTTT | CASSLQTATGELFF